These 18 T cell receptor beta chains came from one sample sequenced in a study of cytomegalovirus exposure and HLA in healthy donors. In the PCR, 60 Vbeta and 13 Jbeta primers were used. The assay was immunoSEQ multiplex PCR, and TCRdb's table has in-frame clones only and misses some. The profile covers about 140,000 clones, with roughly 80% appearing a single time and about 10% taken by the ten largest. The specimen sequenced was PBMCs. All receptors come from a woman in her 50s in good health and CMV-seropositive.

V and J are TRBV28 and TRBJ1-5; D remains ambiguous. CDR1 and CDR2 from the germline V gene are MDHEN and SYDVKM. CDR3 length: 12 residues. V lost 7 bases to trimming and J lost 2 bases, with 6 bases between them. The CDR3 bases are TGTGCCAGCACAACAGGCAATCAGCCCCAGCATTTT. It is translated as CASTTGNQPQHF.

This chain joins TRBV28 and TRBJ2-2, with TRBD2 identical over 7 bases. The V segment lost 6 bases and the J segment 5 bases; nucleotides outside the gene matches: 9. Germline V gene sequence: CDR1 MDHEN, CDR2 SYDVKM. This CDR3 has 15 amino acids. The CDR3 sequence is CASRSSGALTGELFF. CDR3 DNA: TGTGCCAGCAGATCCAGCGGGGCGCTTACCGGGGAGCTGTTTTTT.

This clone was counted a single time. This chain joins TRBV19 and TRBJ2-7; 10 bases are a match to TRBD1. The germline V gene has CDR1 LNHDA and CDR2 SQIVND (reference sequence). CDR3 length equals 15 residues. Unmatched junction bases numbered 12, after V lost 8 bases and J lost 5 bases. The CDR3 nucleotides read TGTGCCAGTCGACCCGGCCGGGACAGGGGCCACGAGCAGTACTTC. Encoded protein: CASRPGRDRGHEQYF.

The rearrangement links TRBV10-3 to TRBJ2-5, with unresolved D. The CDR3 extends over 12 amino acids. Trimming stripped 4 bases from V and 7 bases from J, with 10 bases between. CDR1 ENHRY and CDR2 SYGVKD come from the germline V gene. The CDR3 sequence: CAISVLPGTQYF. The CDR3, as DNA: TGTGCCATCAGTGTACTGCCGGGGACCCAGTACTTC.

Only a few counts were recorded for this clone. The chain employs TRBV4-1 and TRBJ2-5, with D maybe TRBD2 (5 bases). This CDR3 is built from 11 residues. Trimming cost V 2 bases and J 9 bases, with 7 bases left between them. The germline V gene encodes CDR1 MGHRA and CDR2 YSYEKL. Here the CDR3 reads CASSQRGSQYF. Written as DNA, the CDR3 is TGCGCCAGCAGCCAACGGGGTTCCCAGTACTTC.

The chain is built from TRBV10-3 and TRBJ2-3, with 9 bases matching TRBD2. In germline, CDR1 is ENHRY, CDR2 SYGVKD. Unmatched junction bases numbered 13, after V lost 5 bases and J lost 7 bases. This CDR3 contains 16 residues. CDR3 amino acids: CAISSPGAGGLNTQYF. The CDR3 DNA follows: TGTGCCATCAGTTCCCCTGGAGCGGGGGGCCTAAATACGCAGTATTTT.

The chain uses TRBV9 and TRBJ2-3, with D possibly TRBD1 on 6 matching bases. Germline CDR1 is SGDLS and CDR2 is YYNGEE. Trimming took 4 bases from V and 3 from J, leaving 15 bases between them. The CDR3 consists of 15 residues. The CDR3 spells CASSPRGRGTDTQYF. The CDR3 nucleotides read TGTGCCAGCAGCCCCCGGGGTAGGGGGACAGATACGCAGTATTTT.

The chain uses TRBV7-2 and TRBJ2-3; D gene unclear. The germline V gene encodes CDR1 SGHTA and CDR2 FQGNSA. The CDR3 covers 15 residues. The chain's CDR3 is CAIIKTSSAADTQYF. Here the CDR3 DNA reads TGTGCTATCATAAAAACGAGTTCCGCCGCAGATACGCAGTATTTT.

V is TRBV5-6 and J is TRBJ1-5; 7 nucleotides align to TRBD1. The CDR3 contains 15 residues. Trimming removed 1 base from V and 6 bases from J; junction bases left unmatched: 7. Germline V gene lookup returns CDR1 SGHDT and CDR2 YYEEEE. CDR3 coding DNA: TGTGCCAGCAGCTTGCGACAGGGTCGGGCTCAGCCCCAGCATTTT. Encoded protein: CASSLRQGRAQPQHF.

J is TRBJ1-2 and V is TRBV5-6; 8 bases map to TRBD1. Germline lookup yields CDR1 SGHDT and CDR2 YYEEEE. V lost 4 bases, J lost 8 bases, and 10 bases stayed unmatched. The CDR3 is 14 residues long. The DNA for the CDR3 is TGTGCCAGCAGCCGACCGACAGGGGCGCAGGGCTACACCTTC. Protein: CASSRPTGAQGYTF.

A few counts support this clone. The chain uses TRBV21-1 and TRBJ1-6. TRBV21-1 is a pseudogene segment. This CDR3 is 13 amino acids long. The CDR3 loop is CASSKGGRSPLHF. The CDR3 nucleotides are TGTGCCAGCAGCAAAGGAGGCCGTTCACCCCTCCACTTT.

The J gene is TRBJ2-5, the V gene TRBV28; TRBD1 matches at 9 bases. The CDR3 has 15 residues. Germline V CDR1 and CDR2: MDHEN, SYDVKM. J lost 5 bases, V lost 6 bases, and 10 bases had no gene match. The CDR3 region has the DNA TGTGCCAGCAGCCTAGCCGGGACAGGGCGGGAGACCCAGTACTTC. It encodes CASSLAGTGRETQYF.

DNA for the CDR3: TGTGCCAGCAGCTTGGGGGCACTCTCTGGCGGCTACACCTTC. As protein: CASSLGALSGGYTF. This chain joins TRBV5-5 and TRBJ1-2; D not certain. Looked up from germline, CDR1 is SGHKS and CDR2 is YYEKEE (reference sequence). The CDR3 is 14 residues long. Deletions cut 0 bases from V and 8 bases from J, with 14 bases between.

This clone was seen a handful of times. The chain couples TRBV6-5 to TRBJ2-7; TRBD1 might be the D (5 bases). Germline V gene data show CDR1 as MNHEY and CDR2 as SVGAGI. The ends were cut back, 6 bases at V and 5 bases at J, with 14 bases in the middle. This CDR3 region has 13 residues. The CDR3 DNA reads as TGTGCCAGCAGCCTTCGACAGCTCCACGAGCAGTACTTC. Its protein is CASSLRQLHEQYF.

The rearrangement links TRBV19 to TRBJ2-5; 14 nucleotides agree with TRBD2. V lost 5 bases, J lost 5 bases, and 10 bases stayed unmatched. CDR3 length equals 17 residues. Germline CDR1 is LNHDA and CDR2 is SQIVND (reference sequence). The CDR3 loop is CASSSPGLAGGWETQYF. CDR3 sequence (DNA): TGTGCCAGTAGTTCACCAGGACTAGCGGGGGGTTGGGAGACCCAGTACTTC.

The chain couples TRBV30 to TRBJ1-1, with a tentative D call TRBD1 (6 bases). The CDR3 totals 13 residues. Germline V CDR1 and CDR2: GTSNPN, SVGIG (reference sequence). Trimming shortened V by 3 bases and J by 3 bases, and 11 bases separated the two germline ends. CDR3 nucleotides: TGTGCCTGGAGCACCCAGGGGTACACTGAAGCTTTCTTT. It is translated as CAWSTQGYTEAFF.

The gene calls are TRBV5-1 and TRBJ2-7, with 8 bases aligning to TRBD1. CDR1 is SGHRS, CDR2 YFSETQ, per germline. The CDR3 loop spans 16 amino acids. V gave up 4 bases and J gave up 4 bases; unmatched junction bases: 13. The CDR3 bases are TGCGCCAGCAGCGTCGAATCAGGGGGCGCATCATACGAGCAGTACTTC. Translation: CASSVESGGASYEQYF.

The V gene is TRBV6-5, the J gene TRBJ1-1; weak D call: TRBD1 (5 bases). The CDR3 has 13 amino acids. V was cut by 4 bases and J by 4 bases, with 10 bases left in between. Germline V CDR1 and CDR2: MNHEY, SVGAGI. The DNA of the CDR3 is TGTGCCAGCAGTTGGACGGGGGGCACTGAAGCTTTCTTT. Its protein product is CASSWTGGTEAFF.